This T cell receptor beta chain derives from a study of T-cell memory formation after mild COVID-19. Study in general: There were largely donor-specific TCR clusters.

General observations from the study: Whereas later expanders leaned CD4+, clones contracting day 15 to 85 showed a balanced CD4/CD8 makeup.

TCRdb fed the 5' RACE reads into MiXCR, producing one record per CDR3 protein. Of about 130,000 distinct CDR3 sequences in the sample, about a sixth were seen once. The CDR3 spans 13 residues. CDR1 and CDR2 from the germline V gene are SGDLS and YYNGEE. Trimming took off 0 bases at V and 3 bases at J, with 6 bases between the two ends. The table lists this clonotype with a few counts. Antigen unknown. This TCR was recovered from a man between 18 and 29 years old who had mild COVID-19 (a few samples of this study predate the infection). Cell type and time point are not known. The chain recombines TRBV9 with TRBJ2-5; D is undetermined. The sequenced material came from PBMCs or a T cell subset sorted from them (not recorded which). The CDR3 nucleotides read TGTGCCAGCAGCGTAGGGACGGAAGAGACCCAGTACTTC. Translating it yields CASSVGTEETQYF. The full variable domain, completed using reference TRBV9 and TRBJ2-5, is DSGVTQTPKHLITATGQRVTLRCSPRSGDLSVYWYQQSLDQGLQFLIQYYNGEERAKGNILERFSAQQFPDLHSELNLSSLELGDSALYFCASSVGTEETQYFGPGTRLLVL.